This T cell receptor beta chain stems from a study of blood T cells in healthy people across ages. From germline, CDR1 is SGHVS and CDR2 FQNEAQ. V dropped 7 bases and J dropped 3 bases, with 15 bases sitting between them. The CDR3 covers 14 residues. Using a J-beta primer mix together with a sample-barcoded 5' primer, a second PCR was run for 7 to 11 cycles. TCRdb recomputed calls from the 5' RACE reads with MiXCR, one row per CDR3 protein. This table holds 1.2 million to 1.5 million distinct CDR3 sequences, around 55% found once. What was sequenced was blood. The rearrangement links TRBV7-8 to TRBJ1-1; D is uncertain. The sequence came from a man aged 18 to 30 in good health. The CDR3 bases are TGTGCCAGCATCCCGTTCGGGCGGGACACTGAAGCTTTCTTT. It codes for CASIPFGRDTEAFF. Full variable domain (missing parts from reference TRBV7-8 and TRBJ1-1): GAGVSQSPRYKVAKRGQDVALRCDPISGHVSLFWYQQALGQGPEFLTYFQNEAQLDKSGLPSDRFFAERPEGSVSTLKIQRTQQEDSAVYLCASIPFGRDTEAFFGQGTRLTVV.